A selection of T cell receptor beta chains follows, all from one sample in a study of cytomegalovirus exposure and HLA in healthy donors. The table came from immunoSEQ multiplex PCR; TCRdb's copy has only in-frame clones and leaves some out. This table holds roughly 170,000 clones, approximately 77% found once. The specimen sequenced was PBMCs. The receptors were sampled from a female donor in good health and CMV-seronegative. Each CDR3 is given with its conserved first and last residue. D genes are given only for firm matches. The size of a clone is reported for some rows only, either as once, few or many, or as a class for expanded clones.

V gene	D gene	J gene	clone size	CDR3 protein	CDR3 DNA
TRBV19	TRBD2	TRBJ2-5	NA	CASSTPGLAGGYLNF	TGTGCCAGTAGTACTCCGGGACTAGCGGGGGGATATTTAAACTTC
TRBV18	TRBD1	TRBJ1-1	once	CASARQGRNTEAFF	TGTGCCAGCGCAAGACAGGGGCGGAACACTGAAGCTTTCTTT
TRBV12-2	NA	TRBJ2-7	NA	CASRLLARDREQYF	TGTGCAAGTCGCTTATTAGCTAGGGACAGAGAGCAGTACTTC
TRBV5-4	NA	TRBJ2-3	few	CASSPSTDTQYF	TGTGCCAGCAGCCCTAGCACAGATACGCAGTATTTT
TRBV7-6	TRBD2	TRBJ2-3	NA	CASSRAGTRTDTQYF	TGTGCCAGCAGCCGCGCGGGGACTAGGACAGATACGCAGTATTTT
TRBV5-8	NA	TRBJ2-3	few	CASSSPRTSPTDTQYF	TGTGCCAGCAGCTCCCCAAGGACTTCTCCCACAGATACGCAGTATTTT
TRBV9	TRBD2	TRBJ2-7	NA	CASSVAGLARSYEQYF	TGTGCCAGCAGCGTAGCGGGACTAGCTCGCTCCTACGAGCAGTACTTC
TRBV30	TRBD1	TRBJ2-3	NA	CAWSAGWTGGTDTQYF	TGTGCCTGGAGTGCCGGATGGACAGGGGGCACAGATACGCAGTATTTT
TRBV6-1	NA	TRBJ2-1	NA	CASRALGESDEQFF	TGTGCCAGCAGGGCCCTCGGGGAATCCGATGAGCAGTTCTTC
TRBV5-1	TRBD1	TRBJ2-7	NA	CASSGTGNYEQYF	TGCGCCAGCAGCGGGACAGGGAATTACGAGCAGTACTTC
TRBV11-2	TRBD2	TRBJ2-1	once	CASGTTSGRNNEQFF	TGTGCCAGCGGGACGACTAGCGGGAGGAATAATGAGCAGTTCTTC
TRBV4-2	TRBD2	TRBJ2-7	NA	CASSQGTGLAGARTYEQYF	TGTGCCAGCAGCCAAGGGACGGGACTAGCGGGGGCCCGAACCTACGAGCAGTACTTC
TRBV18	TRBD1	TRBJ1-5	NA	CASSPRGTGAGNQPQHF	TGTGCCAGCTCACCACGGGGGACAGGGGCCGGCAATCAGCCCCAGCATTTT
TRBV7-9	TRBD2	TRBJ2-3	NA	CASSLGLADSTDTQYF	TGTGCCAGCAGCCTAGGACTAGCTGACAGCACAGATACGCAGTATTTT
TRBV27	NA	TRBJ2-1	NA	CASSLSDSNNEQFF	TGTGCCAGCAGTTTGAGCGACTCTAACAATGAGCAGTTCTTC
TRBV5-1	TRBD2	TRBJ2-2	few	CASSYQSRTSGSGELFF	TGCGCCAGCAGCTACCAATCTAGGACTAGCGGGAGTGGGGAGCTGTTTTTT
TRBV4-2	NA	TRBJ1-2	few	CASSQEYSDLYGYTF	TGTGCCAGCAGCCAAGAGTATAGTGATTTATATGGCTACACCTTC
TRBV6-6	TRBD1	TRBJ2-7	NA	CASSSQGATYEQYF	TGTGCCAGCAGTAGCCAGGGGGCCACCTACGAGCAGTACTTC
TRBV19	TRBD1	TRBJ1-2	NA	CASSIPKGASYGYTF	TGTGCCAGTAGTATTCCCAAGGGGGCTAGCTATGGCTACACCTTC
TRBV5-6	NA	TRBJ1-4	few	CASTLGGSEKLFF	TGTGCCAGCACCCTGGGGGGGAGTGAAAAACTGTTTTTT
TRBV7-2	NA	TRBJ1-4	NA	CASSAGATNEKLFF	TGTGCCAGCAGCGCAGGGGCAACTAATGAAAAACTGTTTTTT
TRBV7-2	NA	TRBJ2-3	NA	CASGAGSSTDTQYF	TGTGCCTCTGGGGCGGGATCTAGCACAGATACGCAGTATTTT
TRBV19	TRBD2	TRBJ2-3	NA	CASSQVAGGTDTQYF	TGTGCCAGTAGTCAAGTAGCGGGGGGGACAGATACGCAGTATTTT
TRBV27	NA	TRBJ1-3	NA	CASSSMQGSGNTIYF	TGTGCCAGCAGCTCAATGCAGGGCTCTGGAAACACCATATATTTT
TRBV28	NA	TRBJ2-7	NA	CASSLGLYEQYF	TGTGCCAGCAGTTTAGGCCTTTACGAGCAGTACTTC
TRBV7-9	NA	TRBJ1-1	NA	CASSLADMNTEAFF	TGTGCCAGCAGCTTAGCAGACATGAACACTGAAGCTTTCTTT
TRBV10-2	NA	TRBJ1-1	NA	CASRGGLNTEAFF	TGTGCCAGCCGGGGAGGGCTGAACACTGAAGCTTTCTTT
TRBV5-5	NA	TRBJ1-5	NA	CASSPGQMYQPQHF	TGTGCCAGCAGCCCCGGACAGATGTATCAGCCCCAGCATTTT
TRBV5-4	TRBD1	TRBJ1-1	NA	CASSPPGGMNTEAFF	TGTGCCAGCAGCCCCCCAGGGGGCATGAACACTGAAGCTTTCTTT
TRBV25-1	NA	TRBJ1-4	once	CASSETATNEKLFF	TGTGCCAGCAGTGAGACAGCAACTAATGAAAAACTGTTTTTT
TRBV5-1	NA	TRBJ1-1	NA	CASSLRRDHAEAFF	TGCGCCAGCAGCTTGAGGAGAGACCATGCTGAAGCTTTCTTT
TRBV2	TRBD1	TRBJ2-1	NA	CASSPSVRDRSYNEQFF	TGTGCCAGCAGTCCCTCAGTCCGGGACAGAAGCTACAATGAGCAGTTCTTC
TRBV2	TRBD1	TRBJ2-1	NA	CASREGQGSYNEQFF	TGTGCCAGCAGAGAAGGACAGGGGAGTTACAATGAGCAGTTCTTC
TRBV28	TRBD1	TRBJ2-7	NA	CASSSPRDRGQYEQYF	TGTGCCAGCAGTTCCCCCCGGGACAGGGGGCAGTACGAGCAGTACTTC
TRBV6-1	NA	TRBJ1-1	NA	CASIPGERTEAFF	TGTGCCAGCATCCCGGGGGAGAGGACTGAAGCTTTCTTT
TRBV2	TRBD1	TRBJ2-1	few	CASRIGVTGYNEQFF	TGTGCCAGCAGGATTGGGGTGACAGGGTACAATGAGCAGTTCTTC
TRBV2	NA	TRBJ2-5	NA	CASFIGETQYF	TGTGCCAGTTTTATCGGAGAGACCCAGTACTTC
TRBV30	NA	TRBJ2-4	NA	CAWSRGNIQYF	TGTGCCTGGAGTAGAGGGAACATTCAGTACTTC
TRBV5-4	TRBD1	TRBJ2-7	once	CASTLDRGFSYEQYF	TGTGCCAGCACCCTCGACAGGGGGTTTTCCTACGAGCAGTACTTC
TRBV18	NA	TRBJ1-5	once	CASSPGGGNQPQHF	TGTGCCAGCTCACCGGGGGGGGGTAATCAGCCCCAGCATTTT
TRBV9	TRBD2	TRBJ2-3	NA	CASSVATSSGGPTDTQYF	TGTGCCAGCAGCGTAGCTACGTCTAGCGGGGGCCCCACAGATACGCAGTATTTT
TRBV19	NA	TRBJ2-7	NA	CASSPLGGSYEQYF	TGTGCCAGTAGTCCCTTGGGGGGATCCTACGAGCAGTACTTC
TRBV4-1	TRBD2	TRBJ2-2	NA	CASSPAIPSGAKTGELFF	TGCGCCAGCAGCCCAGCGATACCTAGCGGGGCGAAGACGGGGGAGCTGTTTTTT
TRBV4-1	TRBD2	TRBJ2-1	NA	CASSSGLAGGNEQFF	TGCGCCAGCAGCTCCGGACTAGCGGGAGGGAATGAGCAGTTCTTC
TRBV11-1	TRBD2	TRBJ2-1	NA	CASSRAKGLAGAYNEQFF	TGTGCCAGCAGCAGAGCGAAGGGACTAGCGGGGGCCTACAATGAGCAGTTCTTC
TRBV19	TRBD1	TRBJ2-7	NA	CASSPDRGYYEQYF	TGTGCCAGTAGTCCAGACAGGGGCTACTACGAGCAGTACTTC
TRBV28	TRBD2	TRBJ2-7	NA	CASSPGGGPREQYF	TGTGCCAGCAGTCCGGGCGGGGGTCCTCGCGAGCAGTACTTC
TRBV28	NA	TRBJ2-2	NA	CASDTSAGARNTGELFF	TGTGCCAGCGACACCTCCGCGGGGGCGCGCAACACCGGGGAGCTGTTTTTT
TRBV11-2	NA	TRBJ1-3	NA	CASSLDGLGLGNTIYF	TGTGCCAGCAGCTTAGATGGGTTGGGACTTGGAAACACCATATATTTT
TRBV6-5	TRBD1	TRBJ2-1	NA	CASSYRDRDGNEQFF	TGTGCCAGCAGTTACCGGGACAGGGATGGGAATGAGCAGTTCTTC
TRBV6-1	TRBD1	TRBJ1-4	NA	CASRGTGQLFF	TGTGCCAGCAGAGGGACAGGGCAACTGTTTTTT
TRBV28	NA	TRBJ1-1	NA	CASSLIFLPTLEAFF	TGTGCCAGCAGTTTAATTTTCCTTCCCACCCTAGAAGCTTTCTTT
TRBV11-2	TRBD2	TRBJ2-3	NA	CASSWDLAGGTDTQYF	TGTGCCAGCAGCTGGGACCTAGCGGGTGGCACAGATACGCAGTATTTT
TRBV12-5	TRBD1	TRBJ2-5	NA	CASGPRVTGDETQYF	TGTGCGAGTGGCCCGCGCGTGACAGGGGACGAGACCCAGTACTTC
TRBV7-2	NA	TRBJ2-4	once	CASRGGQIIYF	TGTGCCAGCAGGGGGGGACAGATAATTTACTTC
TRBV4-3	NA	TRBJ1-4	NA	CASSQAQSGVTNEKLFF	TGCGCCAGCAGCCAAGCACAATCAGGTGTGACTAATGAAAAACTGTTTTTT
TRBV18	NA	TRBJ2-7	NA	CASSPRPGWSYEQYF	TGTGCCAGCTCACCACGGCCGGGGTGGAGTTACGAGCAGTACTTC
TRBV6-5	NA	TRBJ1-1	NA	CASRRGNTEAFF	TGTGCCAGCAGACGGGGGAACACTGAAGCTTTCTTT
TRBV4-2	NA	TRBJ2-7	NA	CASSQFLGASYEQYF	TGTGCCAGCAGCCAATTCCTTGGGGCCTCCTACGAGCAGTACTTC
TRBV9	TRBD1	TRBJ2-2	NA	CASSGPTRDRVTGELFF	TGTGCCAGCAGCGGGCCAACCCGGGACAGGGTCACCGGGGAGCTGTTTTTT